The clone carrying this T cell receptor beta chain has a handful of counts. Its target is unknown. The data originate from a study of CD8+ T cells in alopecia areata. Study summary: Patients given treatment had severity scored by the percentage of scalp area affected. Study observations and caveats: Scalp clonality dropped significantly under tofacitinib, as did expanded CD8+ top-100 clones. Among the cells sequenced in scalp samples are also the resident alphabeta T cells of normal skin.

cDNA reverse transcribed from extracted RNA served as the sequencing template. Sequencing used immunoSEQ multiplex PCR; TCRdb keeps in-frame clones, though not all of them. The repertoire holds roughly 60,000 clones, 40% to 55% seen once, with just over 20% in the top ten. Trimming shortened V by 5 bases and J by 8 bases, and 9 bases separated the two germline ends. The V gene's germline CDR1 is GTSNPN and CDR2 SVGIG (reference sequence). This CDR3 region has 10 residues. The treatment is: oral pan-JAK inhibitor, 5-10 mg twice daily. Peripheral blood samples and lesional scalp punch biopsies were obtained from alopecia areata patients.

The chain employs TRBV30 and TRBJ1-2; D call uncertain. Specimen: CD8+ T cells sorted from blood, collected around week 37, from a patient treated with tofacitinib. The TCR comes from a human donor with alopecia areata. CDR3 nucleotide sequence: TGTGCCTGGGGCCCACGGGGCTACACCTTC. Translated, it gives CAWGPRGYTF.